This record concerns one T cell receptor (beta chain) sequence. Patients of the Seattle cohort, enrolled during active infection, were followed longitudinally. These data come from a study of blood T cell repertoires in COVID-19. Study at large: Acute and convalescent COVID-19 samples came from the United States, Italy and Spain.

Method: immunoSEQ multiplex PCR; TCRdb's copy keeps in-frame clones and lacks some. This table has about 350,000 clones, roughly 86% appearing once. This CDR3 is built from 15 residues. Trimming removed 1 base from V and 3 bases from J, with 10 bases in between. Germline CDR1 reads SGHTA; CDR2 reads FQGNSA. This TCR derives from a woman aged 70 to 79 with COVID-19, enrolled during active disease. The chain links TRBV7-2 to TRBJ2-1, with a possible D match to TRBD1 (6 bases). The specimen was peripheral blood. The CDR3 bases are TGTGCCAGCAGCTTAGGACAGGCAAACTACAATGAGCAGTTCTTC. It yields the protein CASSLGQANYNEQFF.